This T cell receptor (beta chain) comes out of a study of cytomegalovirus exposure and HLA in healthy donors. Repertoires were generated with immunoSEQ multiplex PCR, while TCRdb's copy carries only in-frame clones and drops some. Of tens of thousands of clones listed, nearly 98% are singletons. V lost 0 bases and J 0 bases, leaving 6 bases between the germline ends. Germline V CDR1 and CDR2: SGDLS, YYNGEE. The CDR3 has 15 residues. The TCR was taken from a woman aged 18-30 years in good health and CMV-seropositive. V gene TRBV9 combines with J gene TRBJ2-2; the D gene is possibly TRBD2 (6 bases). The specimen sequenced was PBMCs. The CDR3: CASSVAGANTGELFF. For the CDR3, the DNA is TGTGCCAGCAGCGTAGCGGGGGCGAACACCGGGGAGCTGTTTTTT.